One and the same sample provided the 21 T cell receptor beta chains below, sequenced in a study of technical replicates of blood from several donors. Libraries were prepared by immunoSEQ multiplex PCR; TCRdb keeps only in-frame clonotypes and omits some of them. The repertoire has 50,000 to 75,000 clones, over 85% of them found once; the top ten carry 4.2%. The specimen was PBMCs. Source of these receptors: a human donor in good health. Some clones in this sample may be carry-over from other donors' samples.

The chain has TRBV7-2 and TRBJ2-1; TRBD1 is a possible D gene (5 bases). Germline assignment: CDR1 SGHTA and CDR2 FQGNSA. With 3 bases removed from V and 11 bases from J, the gap between germline ends came to 14 bases. The CDR3 extends over 13 amino acids. DNA of the CDR3: TGTGCCAGCAGCTTCCGACAGATTAACCAGCAGTTCTTC. Its translation is CASSFRQINQQFF.

This chain links TRBV7-8 with TRBJ2-3; weak D call: TRBD2 (6 bases). The CDR3 runs 15 residues. Trimming shortened V by 3 bases and J by 1 base, and 11 bases separated the two germline ends. CDR1 is SGHVS and CDR2 is FQNEAQ in the germline V gene. The CDR3 is CASSFPGLRTDTQYF. The CDR3 nucleotides read TGTGCCAGCAGCTTCCCGGGACTGCGCACAGATACGCAGTATTTT.

The gene calls are TRBV4-1 and TRBJ2-5; D gene ambiguous. Germline loops: CDR1 MGHRA, CDR2 YSYEKL. The CDR3 loop spans 14 amino acids. The V gene lost 0 bases and the J gene lost 2 bases, with 7 bases spanning the gap. In DNA, the CDR3 is TGCGCCAGCAGCCAAGACCCCCAACAAGAGACCCAGTACTTC. It translates to CASSQDPQQETQYF.

The chain combines TRBV5-1 with TRBJ1-1, with D maybe TRBD1 (6 bases). The CDR3 length is 16 residues. Germline V gene data show CDR1 as SGHRS and CDR2 as YFSETQ. V was cut by 2 bases and J by 1 base, with 15 bases left in between. This CDR3 reads CASSFFGPGANTEAFF. For the CDR3, the DNA is TGCGCCAGCAGCTTTTTTGGTCCAGGGGCGAACACTGAAGCTTTCTTT.

The J gene is TRBJ2-3, the V gene TRBV4-2; TRBD2 matches 11 bases. The V segment lost 1 base and the J segment 1 base; nucleotides outside the gene matches: 7. The CDR3 length is 18 residues. Germline CDR1 reads LGHNA; CDR2 reads YNFKEQ. The DNA of the CDR3 is TGTGCCAGCAGCCAAGGGATAGCGGGAGGGGGGGGCACAGATACGCAGTATTTT. The encoded protein is CASSQGIAGGGGTDTQYF.

J is TRBJ1-1 and V is TRBV2; D is perhaps TRBD1 (5 bases). V gave up 1 base and J gave up 8 bases, with 14 bases separating them. The length of the CDR3 is 14 residues. From germline, CDR1 is SNHLY and CDR2 FYNNEI. This chain's CDR3 is CASSEVGGGSEAFF. Written as DNA, the CDR3 is TGTGCCAGCAGTGAAGTCGGCGGGGGGTCGGAAGCTTTCTTT.

This chain links TRBV5-4 with TRBJ2-1; TRBD2 aligns across 8 bases. V lost 5 bases and J lost 8; bases outside the gene matches: 12. CDR3 length: 15 amino acids. Germline loops: CDR1 SGHNT, CDR2 YYREEE (reference sequence). The CDR3 nucleotides read TGTGCCAGCAGTGAACGGGGGGGCCCTGGGTATGAGCAGTTCTTC. Protein: CASSERGGPGYEQFF.

This clone was seen only once. The gene calls are TRBV5-6 and TRBJ2-5; D possibly corresponds to TRBD2 (6 bases). V was clipped by 2 bases and J by 5 bases, with 13 bases between them. CDR1 is SGHDT, CDR2 YYEEEE, per germline. The length of the CDR3 is 14 residues. The CDR3 spells CASSFGGGGETQYF. The CDR3 DNA reads as TGTGCCAGCAGCTTTGGAGGTGGGGGGGAGACCCAGTACTTC.

This chain joins TRBV5-1 and TRBJ1-4; possible D gene TRBD1, 6 bases. CDR1 SGHRS and CDR2 YFSETQ come from the germline V gene. The V end lost 3 bases, the J end lost 0 bases, and 6 bases lay between the germline ends. This CDR3 has 14 amino acids. Written as DNA, the CDR3 is TGCGCCAGCAGCTGGACAGCAACTAATGAAAAACTGTTTTTT. Translated, it gives CASSWTATNEKLFF.

CDR3 bases: TGTGCCAGCAGTACGGACAGGGGAGGACAGCCCCAGCATTTT. Amino acid sequence: CASSTDRGGQPQHF. The chain recombines TRBV6-1 with TRBJ1-5, with TRBD1 matching 9 bases. J was trimmed by 7 bases and V by 5 bases; bases with no gene match: 6. The length of the CDR3 is 14 residues. Germline-derived CDR1 and CDR2 are MNHNS and SASEGT.

V is TRBV5-1 and J is TRBJ2-1, with unresolved D. The germline V and J ends were trimmed by 4 bases and 8 bases, with 16 bases remaining between them. There are 14 residues in the CDR3. CDR1 is SGHRS, CDR2 YFSETQ, per germline. CDR3 residues: CASSALVSTDEQFF. Written as DNA, the CDR3 is TGCGCCAGCAGCGCTTTAGTGAGCACCGATGAGCAGTTCTTC. Variable domain in full (rest from reference TRBV5-1 and TRBJ2-1): KAGVTQTPRYLIKTRGQQVTLSCSPISGHRSVSWYQQTPGQGLQFLFEYFSETQRNKGNFPGRFSGRQFSNSRSEMNVSTLELGDSALYLCASSALVSTDEQFFGPGTRLTVL.

This clone was seen just once. The chain links TRBV7-3 to TRBJ1-1; the match to TRBD1 covers 8 bases. The CDR3 runs 13 residues. After removal of 4 bases from V and 4 bases from J, the junction contained 2 bases not matched to a gene. Looked up from germline, CDR1 is SGHTA and CDR2 is FQGTGA. CDR3 sequence (DNA): TGTGCCAGCAGCTCGGACAGGGCCACTGAAGCTTTCTTT. This encodes CASSSDRATEAFF.

The rearrangement uses TRBV18 and TRBJ2-7; TRBD2 matches 8 bases. The CDR3 consists of 13 residues. The junction had 3 bases not matched to a gene; V was cut back by 5 bases and J by 3 bases. CDR1 is KGHSH and CDR2 is LQKENI in the germline V gene. CDR3 in amino acids: CASSKGLDYEQYF. In nucleotides, the CDR3 is TGTGCCAGCTCAAAGGGACTAGACTACGAGCAGTACTTC.

J is TRBJ2-2 and V is TRBV6-1; D might be TRBD1 (5 bases). This CDR3 has 14 amino acids. Per the germline V gene, CDR1 is MNHNS and CDR2 is SASEGT. The ends were cut back, 8 bases at V and 3 bases at J, with 13 bases in the middle. CDR3 in amino acids: CASGALVDTGELFF. For the CDR3, the DNA is TGTGCCAGCGGGGCCCTAGTAGACACCGGGGAGCTGTTTTTT.

The chain joins TRBV14 to TRBJ2-7; possible D gene TRBD2, 6 bases. CDR1 and CDR2 from the germline V gene are SGHDN and FVKESK. This CDR3 spans 15 amino acids. Trimming removed 3 bases from V and 3 bases from J, with 15 bases in between. The CDR3 here is CASSQSGTGGYEQYF. The CDR3 bases are TGTGCCAGCAGCCAGTCCGGGACTGGAGGCTACGAGCAGTACTTC.

The chain employs TRBV10-3 and TRBJ2-7; D may be TRBD2 (5 bases). The germline gives CDR1 ENHRY, CDR2 SYGVKD. The CDR3 runs to 14 residues. The germline V and J ends were trimmed by 3 bases and 1 base, with 10 bases remaining between them. The CDR3 sequence is CAISDTDFSYEQYF. The CDR3 coding sequence is TGTGCCATCAGTGATACGGACTTTTCCTACGAGCAGTACTTC.

The chain couples TRBV18 to TRBJ2-1; 8 bases agree with TRBD2. V shed 3 bases and J 8 bases; nucleotides not matched to a gene: 9. The CDR3 contains 15 residues. Germline V gene sequence: CDR1 KGHSH, CDR2 LQKENI. CDR3 sequence: CASSPRGTSGDEQFF. In DNA form, the CDR3 reads TGTGCCAGCTCACCGAGGGGGACTAGTGGGGATGAGCAGTTCTTC.

The chain is built from TRBV4-1 and TRBJ2-1, with D possibly TRBD1 on 5 matching bases. V was trimmed by 0 bases and J by 0 bases, leaving 9 bases between them. The CDR3 consists of 16 residues. Germline CDR1 and CDR2: MGHRA and YSYEKL. As DNA, the CDR3 is TGCGCCAGCAGCCAAGACCAGGGCGGCTCCTACAATGAGCAGTTCTTC. It yields the protein CASSQDQGGSYNEQFF.

The chain carries TRBV6-4 and TRBJ1-2, with 7 bases lining up with TRBD1. The CDR3 has 17 amino acids. Germline values: CDR1 MRHNA, CDR2 SNTAGT. After removal of 0 bases from V and 2 bases from J, the junction contained 9 bases not matched to a gene. CDR3 DNA sequence: TGTGCCAGCAGTGACTCTATGGGGACAGCCCTGAACTATGGCTACACCTTC. This translates into CASSDSMGTALNYGYTF.

The rearrangement joins TRBV2 to TRBJ2-1; 7 positions match TRBD1. J gave up 7 bases and V 11 bases, and 11 bases lay outside the gene matches. CDR1 SNHLY and CDR2 FYNNEI come from the germline V gene. CDR3 size: 13 residues. The CDR3 bases are TGTGCCTTCAACAACAGGGGCGGAAATGAGCAGTTCTTC. Translated, it gives CAFNNRGGNEQFF.

V usage is TRBV4-3 and J usage is TRBJ2-1; 10 bases fit TRBD2. Per germline, CDR1 LGHNA and CDR2 YSLEER. V lost 5 bases to trimming and J lost 1 base; unmatched junction nucleotides: 2. The CDR3 contains 15 residues. CDR3 sequence reads: CASSASGSSYNEQFF. The CDR3 DNA follows: TGCGCCAGCAGCGCTAGCGGGAGTTCCTACAATGAGCAGTTCTTC.